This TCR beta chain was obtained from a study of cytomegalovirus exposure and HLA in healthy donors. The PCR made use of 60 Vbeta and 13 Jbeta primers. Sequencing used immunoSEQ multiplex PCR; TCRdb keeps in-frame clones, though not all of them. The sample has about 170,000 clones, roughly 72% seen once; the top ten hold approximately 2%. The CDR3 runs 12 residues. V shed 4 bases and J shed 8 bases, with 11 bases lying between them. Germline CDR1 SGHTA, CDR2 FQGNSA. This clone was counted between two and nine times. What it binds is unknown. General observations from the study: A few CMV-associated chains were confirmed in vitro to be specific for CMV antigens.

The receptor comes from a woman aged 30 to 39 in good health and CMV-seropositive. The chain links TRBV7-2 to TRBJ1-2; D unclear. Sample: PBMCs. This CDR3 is CASSSFHTGYTF. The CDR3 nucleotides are TGTGCCAGCAGCTCCTTCCACACGGGCTACACCTTC.